This entry lists 27 T cell receptor beta chains sequenced from one sample in a study of cytomegalovirus exposure and HLA in healthy donors. Amplification used 60 Vbeta primers and 13 Jbeta primers. The repertoire was sequenced with immunoSEQ multiplex PCR; TCRdb's copy has only in-frame clones and lacks some. The sample holds 200,000 to 250,000 clones, about 84% seen once. The sequencing sample was made of PBMCs. The receptors stem from a human donor in good health.

The chain links TRBV6-5 to TRBJ2-5, with 8 nucleotides matching TRBD1. Germline V gene sequence: CDR1 MNHEY, CDR2 SVGAGI. CDR3 length equals 15 residues. V was clipped by 5 bases and J by 5 bases; unmatched bases: 10. This CDR3 is CASSNLRRGPETQYF. CDR3 nucleotide sequence: TGTGCCAGCAGTAATCTCCGCAGGGGGCCGGAGACCCAGTACTTC.

The rearrangement links TRBV27 to TRBJ1-4; 9 bases fit TRBD1. Trimming removed 3 bases from V and 6 bases from J; junction bases left unmatched: 5. The CDR3 length is 15 residues. Germline V lookup: CDR1 MNHEY, CDR2 SMNVEV (reference sequence). The chain's CDR3 is CASSFTGTGYEKLFF. The CDR3 region has the DNA TGTGCCAGCAGTTTTACCGGGACAGGGTATGAAAAACTGTTTTTT.

V and J are TRBV5-8 and TRBJ2-7; 7 nucleotides match TRBD1. Germline loops: CDR1 SGHTS, CDR2 YDEGEE. V dropped 5 bases and J dropped 2; count of bases not matched to a gene: 16. This CDR3 has 17 residues. The DNA of the CDR3 is TGTGCCAGCAGTTCTGGGACAGCCGGCTCCTCTCCCTACGAGCAGTACTTC. Its translation is CASSSGTAGSSPYEQYF.

V is TRBV4-3 and J is TRBJ2-3, with a possible D match to TRBD1 (6 bases). The CDR3 has 18 residues. Trimming stripped 2 bases from V and 2 bases from J, with 20 bases between. The V gene's germline CDR1 is LGHNA and CDR2 YSLEER. In nucleotides, the CDR3 is TGCGCCAGCAGCCAACTATACAGGGCAGCGGACAACACAGATACGCAGTATTTT. Its translation: CASSQLYRAADNTDTQYF.

This rearrangement joins TRBV9 to TRBJ1-2; D is possibly TRBD1 (6 bases). Germline V lookup: CDR1 SGDLS, CDR2 YYNGEE. Trimming left V 2 bases short and J 0 bases short, with 17 bases between. The CDR3 extends over 17 amino acids. In DNA, the CDR3 is TGTGCCAGCAGCGTCCACGAGGGGGGGTATGCTAACTATGGCTACACCTTC. Protein sequence: CASSVHEGGYANYGYTF.

The CDR3 DNA reads TGTGCCAGCAGCTTCCTAGCGGGAATCGACGAGCAGTACTTC. Translated: CASSFLAGIDEQYF. The V and J genes are TRBV5-5 and TRBJ2-7; 9 bases map to TRBD2. Per germline, CDR1 SGHKS and CDR2 YYEKEE (reference sequence). The CDR3 totals 14 residues. V shed 2 bases, J shed 5 bases, and the junction held 5 bases outside the gene matches. The whole variable domain, filled in from reference TRBV5-5 and TRBJ2-7, reads DAGVTQSPTHLIKTRGQQVTLRCSPISGHKSVSWYQQVLGQGPQFIFQYYEKEERGRGNFPDRFSARQFPNYSSELNVNALLLGDSALYLCASSFLAGIDEQYFGPGTRLTVT.

The J gene is TRBJ1-6, the V gene TRBV6-5; the D gene is possibly TRBD1 (5 bases). Trimming shortened V by 2 bases and J by 11 bases, and 10 bases separated the two germline ends. The CDR3 contains 13 residues. Germline CDR1 reads MNHEY; CDR2 reads SVGAGI. CDR3 sequence: CASSYRGRAPLHF. The CDR3 DNA is TGTGCCAGCAGTTACAGGGGAAGGGCACCCCTCCACTTT.

The chain couples TRBV2 to TRBJ2-7, with TRBD1 identical over 9 bases. The CDR3 covers 15 residues. Per germline, CDR1 SNHLY and CDR2 FYNNEI. Losses at the gene ends were 1 base for V and 7 bases for J; bases not matched to a gene: 8. CDR3 amino acids: CASSEGGGTGIEQYF. As DNA, the CDR3 is TGTGCCAGCAGTGAAGGGGGTGGGACAGGGATTGAGCAGTACTTC.

This clone was counted a few times. The V gene is TRBV14, the J gene TRBJ2-7, with D possibly being TRBD1 (6 bases). The CDR3 is made up of 14 amino acids. From germline, CDR1 is SGHDN and CDR2 FVKESK. V lost 0 bases to trimming and J lost 3 bases, with 9 bases between them. The DNA for the CDR3 is TGTGCCAGCAGCCAAGATCAAGGGGGCTACGAGCAGTACTTC. Its translation is CASSQDQGGYEQYF. The whole variable domain, remainder taken from reference TRBV14 and TRBJ2-7, is EAGVTQFPSHSVIEKGQTVTLRCDPISGHDNLYWYRRVMGKEIKFLLHFVKESKQDESGMPNNRFLAERTGGTYSTLKVQPAELEDSGVYFCASSQDQGGYEQYFGPGTRLTVT.

The rearrangement links TRBV6-6 to TRBJ2-5; 7 nucleotides line up with TRBD1. J gave up 1 base and V 5 bases, and 10 bases lay outside the gene matches. Germline V gene lookup returns CDR1 MNHNY and CDR2 SVGAGI (reference sequence). CDR3 length equals 16 residues. This chain's CDR3 is CASSTRQGTVQETQYF. In nucleotides, the CDR3 is TGTGCCAGCAGTACCCGACAGGGAACGGTCCAAGAGACCCAGTACTTC.

This rearrangement joins TRBV28 to TRBJ2-7, with 8 bases matching TRBD1. Trimming took 10 bases from V and 2 from J; bases not matched to a gene: 7. The CDR3 has 13 residues. Per the germline V gene, CDR1 is MDHEN and CDR2 is SYDVKM. CDR3 amino acids: CATSGDRPYEQYF. Here the CDR3 DNA reads TGTGCCACCTCGGGGGACAGGCCCTACGAGCAGTACTTC.

This chain connects TRBV4-1 to TRBJ2-3, with TRBD1 matching over 10 bases. Germline-derived CDR1 and CDR2 are MGHRA and YSYEKL. V lost 3 bases and J lost 0; bases outside the gene matches: 3. CDR3 length: 16 residues. CDR3 sequence reads: CASSQDRGYSTDTQYF. CDR3 nucleotides: TGCGCCAGCAGCCAGGACAGGGGGTATAGCACAGATACGCAGTATTTT.

Concerning this clone: One end of the junction is discordant with germline, which a read error may explain. V gene TRBV7-2 combines with J gene TRBJ2-6; tentative D call: TRBD2 (5 bases). Germline CDR1 and CDR2: SGHTA and FQGNSA. The CDR3 has 15 amino acids. CDR3 sequence: CASSLAGSGANVLTF. CDR3 nucleotide sequence: TGTGCCAGCAGCCTAGCCGGTTCTGGGGCCAACGTCCTGACTTTC.

The gene calls are TRBV9 and TRBJ2-1; 10 bases agree with TRBD1. The J segment lost 8 bases and the V segment lost 4 bases, leaving 12 bases of the junction unmatched. Germline lookup yields CDR1 SGDLS and CDR2 YYNGEE. The CDR3 is 16 residues long. The CDR3 DNA is TGTGCCAGCAGCTCATCCGGGGGACAGGGGATCGATGAGCAGTTCTTC. It encodes CASSSSGGQGIDEQFF.

In its sample, this clone was seen once. The chain is built from TRBV4-1 and TRBJ1-1, with D perhaps matching TRBD1 (5 bases). V lost 3 bases and J lost 6, with 14 bases in between. The germline V gene has CDR1 MGHRA and CDR2 YSYEKL. The CDR3 contains 14 residues. The CDR3 here is CASSHDGTFAEAFF. CDR3 DNA sequence: TGCGCCAGCAGCCATGACGGGACTTTCGCTGAAGCTTTCTTT.

The chain couples TRBV6-1 to TRBJ2-7; a possible D gene is TRBD2 (6 bases). Per the germline V gene, CDR1 is MNHNS and CDR2 is SASEGT. This CDR3 is 15 amino acids long. Trimming pared 5 bases from V and 7 bases from J, leaving 21 bases between. The CDR3 protein is CASSPHMGQRGEQYF. DNA for the CDR3: TGTGCCAGCAGTCCGCACATGGGGCAACGGGGGGAGCAGTACTTC.

The chain uses TRBV19 and TRBJ2-7; 9 bases agree with TRBD1. The germline CDR1 and CDR2 sequences are LNHDA and SQIVND (reference sequence). Germline trimming cut 4 bases from V and 4 bases from J; bases unmatched to any gene: 5. The CDR3 is made up of 14 amino acids. CDR3 sequence reads: CASSNRDRVYEQYF. In nucleotides, the CDR3 is TGTGCCAGTAGTAACCGGGACAGGGTATACGAGCAGTACTTC.

The sample holds one count of this clone. This chain connects TRBV6-1 to TRBJ2-1; TRBD1 is a possible D gene (5 bases). Per the germline V gene, CDR1 is MNHNS and CDR2 is SASEGT. Trimming removed 2 bases at V and 5 bases at J, with 10 bases between. There are 14 residues in the CDR3. In DNA, the CDR3 is TGTGCCAGCAGTGAATTCAGGGCCGACAATGAGCAGTTCTTC. Translated, it gives CASSEFRADNEQFF.

There are a few counts of this clone. The chain joins TRBV30 to TRBJ1-1; D gene ambiguous. V was pared by 5 bases and J by 4 bases, with 8 bases between. Germline V lookup: CDR1 GTSNPN, CDR2 SVGIG (reference sequence). This CDR3 contains 11 residues. Here the CDR3 DNA reads TGTGCCTGGGGCGGGATCACTGAAGCTTTCTTT. Its protein is CAWGGITEAFF.

The genes are TRBV19 and TRBJ1-3; unclear D gene. CDR1 is LNHDA, CDR2 SQIVND, per germline (reference sequence). Trimming removed 10 bases from V and 0 bases from J, with 19 bases in between. CDR3 length equals 16 residues. The CDR3 is CATSSSTSSSGNTIYF. The DNA for the CDR3 is TGTGCCACCTCCTCCTCGACATCAAGCTCTGGAAACACCATATATTTT.

The rearrangement uses TRBV9 and TRBJ2-1; D remains ambiguous. Germline CDR1 and CDR2: SGDLS and YYNGEE. V was pared by 3 bases and J by 10 bases, with 11 bases between. The CDR3 is 12 amino acids. The CDR3 is CASSAYSREQFF. The CDR3 DNA reads as TGTGCCAGCAGCGCCTACTCGAGAGAGCAGTTCTTC. The full variable domain, completed using reference TRBV9 and TRBJ2-1, is DSGVTQTPKHLITATGQRVTLRCSPRSGDLSVYWYQQSLDQGLQFLIQYYNGEERAKGNILERFSAQQFPDLHSELNLSSLELGDSALYFCASSAYSREQFFGPGTRLTVL.

This clone is a singleton in its sample. This chain uses TRBV30 with TRBJ2-7; 9 nucleotides line up with TRBD2. CDR1 GTSNPN and CDR2 SVGIG come from the germline V gene (reference sequence). J was trimmed by 7 bases and V by 3 bases; bases with no gene match: 13. The CDR3 loop spans 15 amino acids. CDR3 in amino acids: CAWSEMGTSRSEQYF. The CDR3 DNA reads as TGTGCCTGGAGCGAAATGGGGACTAGCCGTTCGGAGCAGTACTTC.

The J gene is TRBJ1-1, the V gene TRBV4-1; D not certain. CDR3 size: 14 residues. CDR1 MGHRA and CDR2 YSYEKL come from the germline V gene. V lost 0 bases to trimming and J lost 4 bases, with 9 bases between them. CDR3 loop: CASSQDETFTEAFF. CDR3 in DNA: TGCGCCAGCAGCCAAGATGAAACTTTCACTGAAGCTTTCTTT.

The rearrangement uses TRBV28 and TRBJ1-2, with D possibly TRBD1 on 5 matching bases. CDR1 is MDHEN, CDR2 SYDVKM, per germline. The CDR3 consists of 14 residues. V was trimmed by 3 bases and J by 4 bases, leaving 12 bases between them. The CDR3 reads CASSFGGGGYGYTF. CDR3 DNA sequence: TGTGCCAGCAGTTTTGGGGGGGGAGGCTATGGCTACACCTTC.

The chain couples TRBV5-1 to TRBJ2-5; D possibly corresponds to TRBD1 (5 bases). Trimming left V 0 bases short and J 4 bases short, with 10 bases between. This CDR3 contains 14 residues. CDR1 SGHRS and CDR2 YFSETQ come from the germline V gene. The CDR3 sequence is CASSLERRAETQYF. The CDR3 DNA reads TGCGCCAGCAGCTTGGAGCGCAGGGCAGAGACCCAGTACTTC.

In nucleotides, the CDR3 is TGCGCCAGCAGCCCGGACTCAAGCTCCTACAATGAGCAGTTCTTC. As protein: CASSPDSSSYNEQFF. The V and J genes are TRBV5-1 and TRBJ2-1, with D possibly matching TRBD2 (5 bases). V was cut by 4 bases and J by 0 bases, with 11 bases left in between. Germline assignment: CDR1 SGHRS and CDR2 YFSETQ. There are 15 residues in the CDR3.

V and J are TRBV27 and TRBJ2-7, with 7 bases aligning to TRBD1. The CDR3 spans 14 residues. The V gene end was trimmed by 7 bases and the J gene end by 4 bases; junction bases not matched to a gene: 10. Germline loops: CDR1 MNHEY, CDR2 SMNVEV (reference sequence). CDR3 loop: CASKGRGLRYEQYF. The CDR3 nucleotides are TGTGCCAGCAAGGGAAGGGGGCTAAGGTACGAGCAGTACTTC.